The entry below describes one T cell receptor (beta chain). The sample originates from a study of blood T cell repertoires in COVID-19. Looked up from germline, CDR1 is MDHEN and CDR2 is SYDVKM. This CDR3 contains 14 residues. V was pared by 7 bases and J by 2 bases, with 15 bases between. The table came from immunoSEQ multiplex PCR; TCRdb's copy has only in-frame clones and leaves some out. The sample lists about 110,000 clones; approximately 87% were seen once. The sequence was obtained from a woman aged 60-70 years with acute or convalescent COVID-19. V is TRBV28 and J is TRBJ2-7, with a possible D match to TRBD2 (7 bases). Material for sequencing was peripheral blood. The CDR3 here is CASIVGRGAYEQYF. In DNA form, the CDR3 reads TGTGCCAGCATCGTTGGGAGGGGGGCCTACGAGCAGTACTTC.